This TCR beta chain was identified in a study of T cells in Graves' hyperthyroidism and ophthalmopathy. The overall study: Peripheral blood was acquired at first diagnosis, ahead of any therapy whatsoever.

This clonotype was counted many times. TCR beta CDR3 regions were amplified from RNA. The HTBI primer set served for first-round RT-PCR of the TCR CDR3. TCRdb reanalysed the multiplex PCR reads using MiXCR and keeps one entry per CDR3 protein. The sample has around 760,000 distinct CDR3 sequences, 30% to 40% seen once. Clinical symptoms, serum thyroxine and TRAb, thyroid ultrasound and orbital computed tomography together formed the diagnostic basis. The CDR3 is made up of 14 amino acids. V lost 6 bases to trimming and J lost 2 bases; unmatched junction nucleotides: 7. Source material: blood. This TCR was sampled from a woman in her thirties or forties with Graves' hyperthyroidism. This rearrangement joins TRBV12-3 or TRBV12-4 to TRBJ2-7, with 7 bases matching TRBD1. The CDR3 spells CASRNDRVAYEQYF. The CDR3 bases are TGTGCCAGCAGAAACGACAGGGTAGCCTACGAGCAGTACTTC.